This T cell receptor (beta chain) was observed in a study of cytomegalovirus exposure and HLA in healthy donors. Findings of the study overall: Later on, a genetic analysis was performed. It linked a missense variant in DCLRE1C with V- and J-gene trimming of TCR beta.

PCR involved 60 Vbeta and 13 Jbeta primers. Data came from immunoSEQ multiplex PCR; TCRdb stores just in-frame clones and leaves some out. The sample lists over 40,000 clones; approximately 90% were seen once. As to this clone: The antigen is unknown.

CDR3 length: 13 residues. Germline CDR1 and CDR2: SNHLY and FYNNEI. V dropped 6 bases and J dropped 4 bases, with 12 bases sitting between them. The chain links TRBV2 to TRBJ1-2; no clear D gene. Sequencing used PBMCs. The TCR sequence derives from a woman aged 40 to 50 in good health and CMV-seropositive. This CDR3 reads CASSREPAYGYTF. The CDR3 nucleotides read TGTGCCAGCAGCCGGGAGCCAGCCTATGGCTACACCTTC.